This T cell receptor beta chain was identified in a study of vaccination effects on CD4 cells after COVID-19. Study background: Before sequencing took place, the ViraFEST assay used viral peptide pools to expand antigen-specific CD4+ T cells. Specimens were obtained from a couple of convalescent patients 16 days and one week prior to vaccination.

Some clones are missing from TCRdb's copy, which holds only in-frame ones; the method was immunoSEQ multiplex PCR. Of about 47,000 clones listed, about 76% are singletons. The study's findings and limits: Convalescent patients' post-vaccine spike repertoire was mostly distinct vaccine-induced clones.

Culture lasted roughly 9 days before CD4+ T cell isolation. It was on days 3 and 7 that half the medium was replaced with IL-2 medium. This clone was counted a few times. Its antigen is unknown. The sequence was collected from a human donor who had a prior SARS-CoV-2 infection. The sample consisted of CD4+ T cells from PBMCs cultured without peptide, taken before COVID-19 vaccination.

CDR3 coding DNA: TGCGCCAGCAGCTTAGGGAGGGGGCGCAGCGGGTGGGGGCAATACTACAATGAGCAGTTCTTC. Encoded protein: CASSLGRGRSGWGQYYNEQFF. The gene calls are TRBV5-1 and TRBJ2-1; TRBD1 or TRBD2 may be the D gene (7 bases each). V gave up 2 bases and J gave up 3 bases, with 30 bases separating them. The CDR3 runs 21 residues. Germline V lookup: CDR1 SGHRS, CDR2 YFSETQ.